This T cell receptor (beta chain) was identified in a study of T cell clonality in common variable immunodeficiency (dated by TCRdb to about 2015). General study outcomes and caveats: CVID subjects shared fewer TCRbeta clones with each other than healthy controls did (p < 0.0001). It was noted by the authors that sequencing of the repertoires of T cell subpopulations would be needed to clarify the cause of the increased clonality in CVID. Increased TCRbeta clonality was found in CVID subjects compared with healthy controls (t-test p = 0.018), with the increase being most characteristic of about a third of subjects. Differences among patients in the CVID cohort limited the correlations between repertoire features and clinical complications. Even though DNA input was the same, control samples had an average of about 80,000 unique sequences each, compared with roughly 30,000 in CVID samples. CVID TCRbeta sequences reportedly showed fewer deletions and N-nucleotide insertions and lacked highly modified clones with 13 or more V deletions.

For sequencing, equivalent amounts of genomic DNA were input from CVID and control samples. For every sample, a 60 bp segment covering the rearranged TCRbeta CDR3 region was amplified and then sequenced. The immunoSEQ assay, a bias-corrected multiplex PCR combined with high-throughput sequencing, was used to amplify TCRbeta. The study's processing was this. Each unique nucleotide sequence was treated as a clone and annotated with V, D and J genes, copy number and frequency. Sequences were labeled productive if in frame, and non-productive if out of frame or containing stop codons. Clonality was calculated from Shannon's entropy as previously described. The predicted amino acid sequences of productive clones were used to derive mean CDR3 Kyte-Doolittle hydropathy. Using the R hclust function, scaled V gene usage was clustered hierarchically with Manhattan distance and complete linkage. To assess clone sharing by CDR3 amino acid sequence, 12 repertoires per group were resampled over 100 rounds. The repertoires were searched for around 65 published EBV-specific and fewer than 250 published CMV-specific TCRbeta sequences. Analysis left out two CVID samples that produced under 10,000 sequences, so some 45 CVID repertoires remained. The clones in this table, taken by TCRdb from immuneACCESS, are in-frame only. Not every clone is retained; where verified, under half of the shortfall comes from an unresolved V gene, and the cause of the rest is unknown. That table supplies the V and J calls and clone size; D and trimming were determined from the DNA. Here the sample lists fewer than 65,000 clones, none seen once only. The biggest ten clones account for approximately 0.84% of the sample.

Most of the CVID patients and most of the healthy controls were of Caucasian heritage. Heparinized peripheral whole blood samples of about 5 to 9 ml were obtained from each donor. Genomic DNA from adults with common variable immune deficiency (CVID) and from healthy adult controls was used for sequencing of TCRbeta CDR3 repertoires. The control group comprised about 22 healthy adult volunteers, some 12 female and around ten male, aged roughly 23 to 66 years with a mean age of around 32. Diluted blood was subjected to density centrifugation over Hypaque 1077 or Ficoll-Paque for isolation of peripheral blood mononuclear cells. Genomic DNA was extracted from unsorted mononuclear cells by Qiagen column purification or by a centrifugation-based method. There are many counts of this clone. Its specific antigen is unknown. The sequencing input was peripheral blood mononuclear cells. The sequence derives from a person between 18 and 75 years old in good health.

The CDR3 protein sequence reads: CASSPLGGTGELFF. Incomplete CDR3 DNA: TGTGCCAGCAGCCCGCTGGGGGGCACCGGGGAG. The chain couples TRBV7-9 to TRBJ2-2; TRBD2 is a possible D gene, resting on 6 matching bases. From the germline J gene comes the end of the CDR3, since the read stops 3 residues before it. The CDR3 runs 14 amino acids, cysteine and phenylalanine included. The CDR3 was read in part: 33 bases, with the frame set at base 1. The germline V gene encodes CDR1 SEHNR and CDR2 FQNEAQ (reference sequence). Trimming removed 5 bases from V and 4 bases from J, leaving 11 bases between the germline ends.